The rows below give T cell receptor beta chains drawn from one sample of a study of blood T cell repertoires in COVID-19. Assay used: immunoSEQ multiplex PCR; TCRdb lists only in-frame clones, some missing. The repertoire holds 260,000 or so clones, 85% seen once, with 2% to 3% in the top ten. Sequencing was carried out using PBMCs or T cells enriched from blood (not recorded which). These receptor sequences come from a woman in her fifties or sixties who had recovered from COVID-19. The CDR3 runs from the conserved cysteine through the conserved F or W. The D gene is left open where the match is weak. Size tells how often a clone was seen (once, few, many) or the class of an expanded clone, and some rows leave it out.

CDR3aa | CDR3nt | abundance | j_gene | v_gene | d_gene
CASRPRGRVGYGYTF | TGTGCCAGCAGACCCAGGGGGCGCGTTGGCTATGGCTACACCTTC | - | TRBJ1-2 | TRBV28 | TRBD1
CASSQVGTGENEGYTF | TGTGCCAGCAGCCAGGTTGGTACAGGGGAAAATGAAGGCTACACCTTC | - | TRBJ1-2 | TRBV28 | TRBD1
CASSHLTTSGSFDTKNIQYF | TGTGCCAGCAGCCATTTAACGACTAGCGGGAGCTTTGACACCAAAAACATTCAGTACTTC | - | TRBJ2-4 | TRBV3-1/TRBV3-2 | TRBD2
CASSERSLQPQHF | TGTGCCAGCAGTGAAAGGAGTCTTCAGCCCCAGCATTTT | - | TRBJ1-5 | TRBV2 | -
CAISGTGGNQPQHF | TGTGCCATCAGCGGGACAGGGGGCAATCAGCCCCAGCATTTT | - | TRBJ1-5 | TRBV10-3 | TRBD1
CSAPLAASYNEQFF | TGCAGCGCCCCCCTGGCGGCCTCCTACAATGAGCAGTTCTTC | once | TRBJ2-1 | TRBV29-1 | -
CASSFDRGLAISYNEQFF | TGTGCCAGCAGTTTTGACCGGGGACTAGCGATATCCTACAATGAGCAGTTCTTC | - | TRBJ2-1 | TRBV5-4 | TRBD2
CASSQEPLKSSYNEQFF | TGTGCCAGCAGCCAAGAGCCCCTGAAGAGCTCCTACAATGAGCAGTTCTTC | - | TRBJ2-1 | TRBV4-2 | -
CASSLTRLAMLYNEQFF | TGTGCCAGCAGTTTAACTAGACTAGCAATGCTATACAATGAGCAGTTCTTC | - | TRBJ2-1 | TRBV27 | TRBD2
CASNTGGYGYTF | TGTGCCAGCAACACAGGGGGGTATGGCTACACCTTC | once | TRBJ1-2 | TRBV28 | TRBD1
CASSPETGSYEQYF | TGTGCCAGCTCACCCGAGACAGGCTCCTACGAGCAGTACTTC | - | TRBJ2-7 | TRBV18 | -
CASSETSGAADTQYF | TGTGCCAGCAGTGAGACTAGCGGGGCGGCAGATACGCAGTATTTT | - | TRBJ2-3 | TRBV6-4 | TRBD2
CASSVSWFDRDQPQHF | TGTGCCAGCAGTGTCAGCTGGTTTGACAGGGATCAGCCCCAGCATTTT | once | TRBJ1-5 | TRBV2 | TRBD1
CASSQESQGTDTQYF | TGCGCCAGCAGCCAAGAGTCTCAGGGCACAGATACGCAGTATTTT | - | TRBJ2-3 | TRBV4-1 | -
CASSLGGTIYNEQFF | TGTGCCAGCAGCTTAGGAGGGACTATCTACAATGAGCAGTTCTTC | - | TRBJ2-1 | TRBV7-9 | TRBD2
CASRGGSGGELFF | TGTGCCAGCAGGGGGGGTTCAGGCGGGGAGCTGTTTTTT | once | TRBJ2-2 | TRBV27 | -
CASSWEIRGLDTEAFF | TGCGCCAGCAGCTGGGAAATCAGGGGGCTAGACACTGAAGCTTTCTTT | - | TRBJ1-1 | TRBV5-1 | TRBD1